One sample yielded the 21 T cell receptor beta chains listed below, sequenced in a study of circulating and synovial CD4+ cells in juvenile arthritis. Assay: immunoSEQ multiplex PCR; the TCRdb copy retains only in-frame clones and omits some. The sample shows around 15,000 clones, about 90% of them seen only once. Sequencing used CD4+ T cells from blood. The origin of the receptors is a human donor with juvenile idiopathic arthritis.

The chain has TRBV28 and TRBJ2-4; D gene unclear. The V and J ends lost 4 bases and 16 bases respectively, with 17 bases between them. This CDR3 spans 12 amino acids. CDR1 is MDHEN, CDR2 SYDVKM, per germline. Here the CDR3 reads CASSSPDLPLYF. CDR3 DNA sequence: TGTGCCAGCAGTTCACCTGACTTGCCCTTATACTTC.

The V call is TRBV9, the J call TRBJ2-3; no firm D call. With 4 bases removed from V and 10 bases from J, the gap between germline ends came to 13 bases. The CDR3 sequence is 12 residues long. Germline V gene data show CDR1 as SGDLS and CDR2 as YYNGEE. The CDR3 DNA reads TGTGCCAGCAGCCTTGCCTACTCGGCGCAGTATTTT. The encoded protein is CASSLAYSAQYF.

The V gene is TRBV5-1, the J gene TRBJ1-1; D ambiguous. The ends were cut back, 0 bases at V and 4 bases at J, with 10 bases in the middle. The CDR3 has 14 residues. Germline V lookup: CDR1 SGHRS, CDR2 YFSETQ. The CDR3 reads CASSLDSFSTEAFF. The CDR3, as DNA: TGCGCCAGCAGCTTGGATTCGTTTAGCACTGAAGCTTTCTTT.

The V gene is TRBV6-6, the J gene TRBJ2-7; TRBD2 might be the D (6 bases). The CDR3 has 15 residues. Trimming left V 0 bases short and J 3 bases short, with 12 bases between. Germline V lookup: CDR1 MNHNY, CDR2 SVGAGI (reference sequence). CDR3 in amino acids: CASSYSSTGDYEQYF. The DNA of the CDR3 is TGTGCCAGCAGTTACTCTTCAACGGGGGACTACGAGCAGTACTTC.

V and J are TRBV21-1 and TRBJ1-1; the table's D call, TRBD1, was not checked against the DNA. TRBV21-1 is noted as a pseudogene. CDR3 length equals 13 residues. Here the CDR3 reads CASSKDRGTEAFF. CDR3 nucleotides: TGTGCCAGCAGCAAAGACAGGGGGACTGAAGCTTTCTTT.

The chain uses TRBV20-1 and TRBJ2-5; D not resolved. The J call may be wrong; the DNA end is better matched by TRBJ2-7. Germline lookup yields CDR1 DFQATT and CDR2 SNEGSKA (reference sequence). CDR3 length equals 11 residues. The CDR3 sequence is CSARDSYEQYF. The CDR3 DNA sequence: TGCAGTGCTAGAGATTCCTACGAGCAGTACTTC.

This chain connects TRBV29-1 to TRBJ2-5; D possibly corresponds to TRBD2 (5 bases). The CDR3 extends over 12 amino acids. The V and J ends lost 1 base and 5 bases respectively, with 8 bases between them. From germline, CDR1 is SQVTM and CDR2 ANQGSEA. The CDR3 bases are TGCAGCGTTGAAGGGGAGTCTGAGACCCAGTACTTC. Its translation is CSVEGESETQYF.

A word on this clone: Other nucleotide sequences from this sample produce the same CDR3. This chain links TRBV18 with TRBJ2-7, with TRBD2 matching over 16 bases. This CDR3 is built from 18 residues. J lost 3 bases, V lost 4 bases, and 9 bases had no gene match. CDR1 is KGHSH and CDR2 is LQKENI in the germline V gene. The CDR3 loop reads CASSLGTSGGAGRYEQYF. Here the CDR3 DNA reads TGTGCCAGCTCACTCGGGACTAGCGGGGGGGCCGGTCGCTACGAGCAGTACTTC.

The rearrangement links TRBV6-1 to TRBJ2-2; the match to TRBD2 covers 7 bases. This CDR3 contains 14 residues. V lost 8 bases to trimming and J lost 0 bases; unmatched junction nucleotides: 3. Germline loops: CDR1 MNHNS, CDR2 SASEGT. The chain's CDR3 is CASVSGPNTGELFF. In DNA, the CDR3 is TGTGCCAGCGTTAGCGGGCCGAACACCGGGGAGCTGTTTTTT.

This clone was detected only once. The rearrangement links TRBV19 to TRBJ2-3; 10 bases agree with TRBD2. Unmatched junction bases numbered 10, after V lost 6 bases and J lost 1 base. Germline CDR1 and CDR2: LNHDA and SQIVND (reference sequence). CDR3 size: 17 residues. Here the CDR3 DNA reads TGTGCCAGTAGCCGGGCAGCGGGGGGGATGGGCACAGATACGCAGTATTTT. Amino acid sequence: CASSRAAGGMGTDTQYF.

The chain employs TRBV4-3 and TRBJ2-5; the D is unclear. V shed 0 bases and J shed 2 bases, with 13 bases lying between them. CDR1 LGHNA and CDR2 YSLEER come from the germline V gene. There are 16 residues in the CDR3. This chain's CDR3 is CASSQDFRGQQETQYF. Here the CDR3 DNA reads TGCGCCAGCAGCCAAGATTTCCGTGGGCAGCAAGAGACCCAGTACTTC.

The chain couples TRBV2 to TRBJ2-7, with D possibly being TRBD2 (6 bases). The CDR3 runs to 14 residues. Germline V gives CDR1 SNHLY, CDR2 FYNNEI. V was pared by 1 base and J by 5 bases, with 12 bases between. The CDR3 sequence: CASSEEGPGDEQYF. CDR3 nucleotide sequence: TGTGCCAGCAGTGAAGAAGGGCCGGGGGACGAGCAGTACTTC.

Written as DNA, the CDR3 is TGCGCCAGCAGCCAAGAGATGAGGACAGGAGGTTCACCCCTCCACTTT. This gives the protein CASSQEMRTGGSPLHF. The genes are TRBV4-1 and TRBJ1-6; 7 nucleotides line up with TRBD1. Per germline, CDR1 MGHRA and CDR2 YSYEKL. V trimming: 0 bases; J trimming: 9 bases; junction bases outside the gene matches: 8. The CDR3 is 16 residues long.

V gene TRBV14 combines with J gene TRBJ2-1; D is possibly TRBD2 (6 bases). This CDR3 has 15 residues. The V gene lost 4 bases and the J gene lost 2 bases, with 12 bases spanning the gap. Germline values: CDR1 SGHDN, CDR2 FVKESK. The CDR3 spells CASSLAGTAYNEQFF. The CDR3 bases are TGTGCCAGCAGCCTCGCCGGGACTGCCTACAATGAGCAGTTCTTC.

The J gene is TRBJ2-3, the V gene TRBV7-9, with D maybe TRBD1 (6 bases). Germline assignment: CDR1 SEHNR and CDR2 FQNEAQ (reference sequence). V was shortened by 2 bases and J by 2 bases, with 14 bases between the two germline ends. CDR3 length: 16 residues. The CDR3 DNA follows: TGTGCCAGCAGCTTACGCCCACAGGGACCCACAGATACGCAGTATTTT. Protein: CASSLRPQGPTDTQYF.

The V gene is TRBV18, the J gene TRBJ1-2, with 7 bases identical to TRBD1. CDR3 length: 18 amino acids. V was clipped by 3 bases and J by 4 bases; unmatched bases: 17. CDR1 is KGHSH, CDR2 LQKENI, per germline. Here the CDR3 reads CASSPENSKTGLIYGYTF. CDR3 DNA: TGTGCCAGCTCACCCGAGAACTCTAAGACAGGGCTCATCTATGGCTACACCTTC.

The CDR3 loop is CASSLEGTEKTQYF. CDR3 in DNA: TGTGCCAGCAGCTTGGAAGGGACAGAGAAGACCCAGTACTTC. V and J are TRBV5-4 and TRBJ2-5; 7 bases line up with TRBD1. This CDR3 has 14 amino acids. V lost 0 bases, J lost 6 bases, and 5 bases stayed unmatched. CDR1 and CDR2 (germline): SGHNT, YYREEE (reference sequence). Together with reference TRBV5-4 and TRBJ2-5, the CDR3 gives the full variable domain: ETGVTQSPTHLIKTRGQQVTLRCSSQSGHNTVSWYQQALGQGPQFIFQYYREEENGRGNFPPRFSGLQFPNYSSELNVNALELDDSALYLCASSLEGTEKTQYFGPGTRLLVL.

The chain uses TRBV7-8 and TRBJ2-7, with 7 nucleotides matching TRBD2. The germline V gene encodes CDR1 SGHVS and CDR2 FQNEAQ. There are 16 residues in the CDR3. V dropped 5 bases and J dropped 4; count of bases not matched to a gene: 14. In DNA form, the CDR3 reads TGTGCCAGCAGCCCAGACCTGGGAGGGGTAGGTTACGAGCAGTACTTC. Protein: CASSPDLGGVGYEQYF.

The rearrangement joins TRBV7-9 to TRBJ2-3; a weak D match, TRBD2 (5 bases). CDR3 length: 14 amino acids. Looked up from germline, CDR1 is SEHNR and CDR2 is FQNEAQ (reference sequence). The V gene lost 5 bases and the J gene lost 2 bases, with 11 bases spanning the gap. CDR3 sequence (DNA): TGTGCCAGCAGCGAGGGCCCGAACACAGATACGCAGTATTTT. Its translation: CASSEGPNTDTQYF.

This sequence joins TRBV6-1 and TRBJ2-7; D call uncertain. The CDR3 spans 14 residues. Trimming stripped 1 base from V and 1 base from J, with 8 bases between. Germline lookup yields CDR1 MNHNS and CDR2 SASEGT. The CDR3: CASSEEPRSYEQYF. CDR3 DNA: TGTGCCAGCAGTGAAGAGCCGAGGTCCTACGAGCAGTACTTC.

V is TRBV5-4 and J is TRBJ2-1; D not certain. The germline CDR1 and CDR2 sequences are SGHNT and YYREEE (reference sequence). V lost 0 bases to trimming and J lost 5 bases, with 18 bases between them. The CDR3 is made up of 17 amino acids. The CDR3 is CASSLVIGSRINNEQFF. The DNA of the CDR3 is TGTGCCAGCAGCTTGGTTATCGGGTCTCGGATAAACAATGAGCAGTTCTTC.